Listed below are T cell receptor beta chains from one sample, sequenced in a study of blood T cell repertoires in COVID-19. TCRdb's table, derived via immunoSEQ multiplex PCR, lists solely in-frame clones and lacks some. The sample gives tens of thousands of clones, approximately 86% of which show up once; around a sixth is in the top ten. The sample taken for sequencing was peripheral blood. Receptor source: a woman aged 80 or over with acute or convalescent COVID-19. Both conserved end residues are part of each CDR3. Each record gives: clone size, V gene, J gene, CDR3 protein. Size values are once, few and many counts, or a class for expanded clones, and some rows have none.

once,TRBV5-6,TRBJ2-1,CASSSTGSPRVF
.,TRBV12-3/TRBV12-4,TRBJ1-6,CATADRVGSPLHF
few,TRBV28,TRBJ1-6,CASKGIGEGKYSPLHF
.,TRBV5-1,TRBJ2-1,CASSLLQGNGNEQFF
.,TRBV18,TRBJ2-5,CASSPPSPRAQETQYF
.,TRBV5-4,TRBJ2-2,CASSPPRQGRDTGELFF
.,TRBV10-3,TRBJ1-6,CAISDGTGVDSPLHF
.,TRBV11-3,TRBJ2-1,CASSLAAGFNEQFF
.,TRBV28,TRBJ2-7,CASSSRTSGADEQYF
.,TRBV10-3,TRBJ2-7,CAISAGGSYEQYF
.,TRBV29-1,TRBJ2-5,CSVEDNRASGGGETQYF
.,TRBV21-1,TRBJ2-7,CASTLRFGDRTYEQYF
.,TRBV6-1,TRBJ2-3,CASSEARSSGGADTQYF
.,TRBV5-1,TRBJ2-2,CASSPLEGGGELFF
.,TRBV5-4,TRBJ1-1,CASSSPRTGDTEAFF
.,TRBV28,TRBJ1-5,CASSPGQGNQPQHF
.,TRBV6-1,TRBJ1-2,CASSEAVGRSYGYTF
.,TRBV5-1,TRBJ2-5,CASSLEGYRGETQYF
once,TRBV7-2,TRBJ1-5,CASSPPGTGNQPQHF
.,TRBV28,TRBJ2-1,CASSFTLAGGWDEQFF
.,TRBV4-2,TRBJ1-5,CASSQPTGSSNQPQHF
.,TRBV28,TRBJ1-2,CASSFGGNYGYTF
few,TRBV3-1/TRBV3-2,TRBJ1-1,CASSQEALTGAEAFF
.,TRBV9,TRBJ1-1,CASSRRGGTEAFF
.,TRBV24-1,TRBJ2-3,CATSDPLDHTDTQYF
.,TRBV3-1/TRBV3-2,TRBJ1-2,CASSQTPTGSGYTF
few,TRBV3-1/TRBV3-2,TRBJ1-1,CASSSRVNTEAFF
.,TRBV28,TRBJ1-2,CASSRPPRGRIGYTF
.,TRBV18,TRBJ2-2,CASSYKNTGELFF
few,TRBV28,TRBJ1-3,CASYSLRSGNTIYF
.,TRBV9,TRBJ2-2,CASSAAGGRVTGELFF
.,TRBV6-1,TRBJ2-4,CASSERELAKNIQYF
.,TRBV3-1/TRBV3-2,TRBJ2-7,CASSQDVGTSRYEQYF
.,TRBV7-6,TRBJ1-2,CASSLARGGGYTF
.,TRBV28,TRBJ1-2,CASSQGTGTVIYGYTF
.,TRBV7-9,TRBJ1-5,CASSSLRLRQPQHF